This T cell receptor beta chain was sequenced during a study of synovial regulatory T cells in juvenile arthritis. The synovial samples were synovial fluid, paired with peripheral blood from each active arthritis patient. The CDR3 length is 17 residues. No DNA was logged. Germline V gene sequence: CDR1 SGHRS, CDR2 YFSETQ. According to its frequency, this clone is medium-sized (0.01 to 0.1%). Generated by immunoSEQ multiplex PCR, the TCRdb table keeps only in-frame clones and is missing some. Recorded for this sample: about 1,400 clones. The chain recombines TRBV5-1 with TRBJ2-3; TCRdb lists TRBD2, though no DNA is available to test this call. Sequenced material: Treg cells from the synovium. The sequence was collected from a donor younger than 30 with juvenile idiopathic arthritis. CDR3 sequence: CASSGGGGDFRTDTQYF. Full variable domain (remainder filled in from reference TRBV5-1 and TRBJ2-3): KAGVTQTPRYLIKTRGQQVTLSCSPISGHRSVSWYQQTPGQGLQFLFEYFSETQRNKGNFPGRFSGRQFSNSRSEMNVSTLELGDSALYLCASSGGGGDFRTDTQYFGPGTRLTVL.